This TCR beta chain was captured by sequencing in a study of T and B cells in COVID-19 patients. Multiplex PCR with BIOMED2 TRB-A/B primer pools amplified TRB rearrangements. A single record per CDR3 protein comes from TCRdb applying MiXCR to the multiplex PCR reads. The sample comprises 1,500 to 1,800 distinct CDR3 sequences, about 29% of which are singletons, and about 72% rests with the top ten. Each TRB amplification used roughly 220-550 ng of genomic DNA from blood. This clonotype was seen a few times. Its antigen is not identified. General study points: Early severe-case samples and blood from mildly ill patients during symptoms were in short supply.

The CDR3 contains 13 residues. Germline CDR1 and CDR2: MDHEN and SYDVKM. The ends were cut back, 4 bases at V and 6 bases at J, with 13 bases in the middle. Sequencing was carried out using blood. This receptor was identified in a human donor with active COVID-19. V gene TRBV28 combines with J gene TRBJ2-7; a weak D match, TRBD1 (6 bases). The CDR3 nucleotides are TGTGCCAGCAGTTACGACAGGTTGGGCGAGCAGTACTTC. Its protein is CASSYDRLGEQYF.